Each of the 2 T cell receptor beta chains below was sequenced from the same sample in a study of T cell responses to AZD1222 COVID-19 vaccine. TCRdb's copy holds only in-frame clones and misses some; the assay was immunoSEQ multiplex PCR. The table has about 130,000 clones, 90% to 95% seen once. Material: peripheral blood, obtained on day 0 of AZD1222 vaccination. Receptors originate from an adult in good health.

V and J are TRBV7-9 and TRBJ1-2; D uncertain. This CDR3 is built from 14 residues. The V end lost 5 bases, the J end lost 4 bases, and 14 bases lay between the germline ends. Germline V lookup: CDR1 SEHNR, CDR2 FQNEAQ (reference sequence). This CDR3 is CASSPPRQGYGYTF. The CDR3 DNA sequence: TGTGCCAGCAGCCCCCCCCGACAAGGCTATGGCTACACCTTC.

The rearrangement joins TRBV5-1 to TRBJ2-1, with 8 bases fitting TRBD2. This CDR3 region has 20 residues. Germline lookup yields CDR1 SGHRS and CDR2 YFSETQ. Trimming at V came to 4 bases and at J to 0 bases, leaving 18 bases not matched to a gene. In nucleotides, the CDR3 is TGCGCCAGCAGCCGAGGACTCCTAGCGGGCCTCAAGGCCTCCTACAATGAGCAGTTCTTC. Protein sequence: CASSRGLLAGLKASYNEQFF.